This TCR beta chain came from a study of cytotoxic CD8 clonotypes in ibrutinib-treated CLL. Clones were sequenced by immunoSEQ multiplex PCR, and TCRdb holds only the in-frame ones, with some missing. Among almost 250,000 clones listed, roughly 70% were seen once. V lost 7 bases to trimming and J lost 4 bases; unmatched junction nucleotides: 4. Germline V gives CDR1 SQVTM, CDR2 ANQGSEA. This CDR3 comprises 12 residues. In its sample, this clone was seen a few times. The receptor comes from a human donor with chronic lymphocytic leukemia. The source material was PBMCs, sampled after 24 months of ibrutinib treatment. V usage is TRBV29-1 and J usage is TRBJ1-3; 7 bases match TRBD1. The CDR3 reads CSARGQGNTIYF. CDR3 nucleotide sequence: TGCAGCGCCCGGGGACAGGGAAACACCATATATTTT.